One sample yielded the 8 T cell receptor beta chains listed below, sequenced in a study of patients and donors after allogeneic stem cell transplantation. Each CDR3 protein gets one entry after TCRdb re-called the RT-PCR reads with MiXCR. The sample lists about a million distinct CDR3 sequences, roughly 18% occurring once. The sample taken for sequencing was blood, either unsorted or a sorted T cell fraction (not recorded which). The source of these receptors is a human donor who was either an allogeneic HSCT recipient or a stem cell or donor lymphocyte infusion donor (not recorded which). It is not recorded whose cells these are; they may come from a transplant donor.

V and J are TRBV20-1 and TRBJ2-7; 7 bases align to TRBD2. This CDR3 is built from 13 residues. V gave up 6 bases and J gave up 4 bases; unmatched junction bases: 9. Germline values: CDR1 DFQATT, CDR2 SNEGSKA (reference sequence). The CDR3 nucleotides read TGCAGTGCCGGGGGGTTGGCGGGTTACGAGCAGTACTTC. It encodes CSAGGLAGYEQYF.

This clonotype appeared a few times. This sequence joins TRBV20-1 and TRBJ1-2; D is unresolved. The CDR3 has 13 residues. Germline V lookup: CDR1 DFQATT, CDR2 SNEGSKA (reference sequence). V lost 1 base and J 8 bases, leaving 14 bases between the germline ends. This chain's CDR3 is CSARGNSVGGYTF. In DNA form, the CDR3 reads TGCAGTGCTAGAGGAAATTCTGTGGGGGGCTACACCTTC.

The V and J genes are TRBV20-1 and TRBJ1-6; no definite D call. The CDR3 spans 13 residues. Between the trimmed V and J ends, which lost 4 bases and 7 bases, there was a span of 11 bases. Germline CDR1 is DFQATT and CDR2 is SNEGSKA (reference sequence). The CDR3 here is CSANTASNSPLHF. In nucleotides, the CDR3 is TGCAGTGCTAATACGGCGTCCAATTCACCCCTCCACTTT.

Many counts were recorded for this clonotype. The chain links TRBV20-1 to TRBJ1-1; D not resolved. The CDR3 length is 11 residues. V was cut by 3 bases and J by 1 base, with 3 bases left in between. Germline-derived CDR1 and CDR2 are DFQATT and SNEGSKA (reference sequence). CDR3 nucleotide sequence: TGCAGTGCTAGTCAGAACACTGAAGCTTTCTTT. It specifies CSASQNTEAFF.

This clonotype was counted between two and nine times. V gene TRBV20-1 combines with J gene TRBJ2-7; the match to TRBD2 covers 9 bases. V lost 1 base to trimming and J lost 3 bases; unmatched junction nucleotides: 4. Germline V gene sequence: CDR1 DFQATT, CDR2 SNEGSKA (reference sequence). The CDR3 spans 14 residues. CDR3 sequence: CSARGGAGGYEQYF. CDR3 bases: TGCAGTGCTAGAGGGGGAGCGGGAGGCTACGAGCAGTACTTC.

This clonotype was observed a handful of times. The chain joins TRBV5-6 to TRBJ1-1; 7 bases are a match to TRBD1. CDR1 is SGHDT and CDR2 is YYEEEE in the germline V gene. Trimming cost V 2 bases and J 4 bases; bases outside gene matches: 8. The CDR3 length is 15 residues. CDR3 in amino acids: CASSFLDREGTEAFF. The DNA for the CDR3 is TGTGCCAGCAGCTTCCTTGACAGGGAGGGCACTGAAGCTTTCTTT. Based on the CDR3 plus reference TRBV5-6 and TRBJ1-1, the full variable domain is DAGVTQSPTHLIKTRGQQVTLRCSPKSGHDTVSWYQQALGQGPQFIFQYYEEEERQRGNFPDRFSGHQFPNYSSELNVNALLLGDSALYLCASSFLDREGTEAFFGQGTRLTVV.

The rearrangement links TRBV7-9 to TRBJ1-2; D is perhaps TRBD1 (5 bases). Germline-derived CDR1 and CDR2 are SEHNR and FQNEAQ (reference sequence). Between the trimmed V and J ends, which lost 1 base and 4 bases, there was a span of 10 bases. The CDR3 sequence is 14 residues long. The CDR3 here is CASSLVGVSYGYTF. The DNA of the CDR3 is TGTGCCAGCAGCTTAGTAGGGGTATCCTATGGCTACACCTTC.

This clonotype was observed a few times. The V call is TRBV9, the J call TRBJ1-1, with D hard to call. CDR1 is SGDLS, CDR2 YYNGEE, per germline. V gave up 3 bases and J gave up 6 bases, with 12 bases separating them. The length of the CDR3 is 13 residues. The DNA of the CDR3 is TGTGCCAGCAGCGCCCTAAACGGGCCTGAAGCTTTCTTT. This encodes CASSALNGPEAFF. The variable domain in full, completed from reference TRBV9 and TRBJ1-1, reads DSGVTQTPKHLITATGQRVTLRCSPRSGDLSVYWYQQSLDQGLQFLIQYYNGEERAKGNILERFSAQQFPDLHSELNLSSLELGDSALYFCASSALNGPEAFFGQGTRLTVV.